These 2 T cell receptor beta chains originate from one sample sequenced in a study of T cells in Graves' hyperthyroidism and ophthalmopathy. Amplified regions were TCR beta CDR3 sequences from RNA transcripts. HTBI primers were employed in a first-round RT-PCR of the TCR CDR3. TCRdb passed the multiplex PCR reads through MiXCR, listing each CDR3 protein once. The table includes approximately 640,000 distinct CDR3 sequences, approximately 42% detected once. The material sequenced was peripheral blood or thyroid tissue (not recorded which). The source of these receptors is an adult man with Graves' disease, either hyperthyroidism or ophthalmopathy (not recorded which).

This clonotype was picked up a small number of times. The V and J genes are TRBV20-1 and TRBJ2-7, with TRBD2 matching over 7 bases. Germline-derived CDR1 and CDR2 are DFQATT and SNEGSKA (reference sequence). Germline trimming cut 3 bases from V and 0 bases from J; bases unmatched to any gene: 2. This CDR3 comprises 13 residues. The CDR3 nucleotides read TGCAGTGCTAGGGGGACTAACTCCTACGAGCAGTACTTC. Its translation: CSARGTNSYEQYF.

This sequence joins TRBV5-1 and TRBJ1-1; weak D call: TRBD1 (6 bases). CDR3 size: 14 residues. Per germline, CDR1 SGHRS and CDR2 YFSETQ. Trimming took 1 base from V and 14 from J, leaving 21 bases between them. The CDR3 sequence: CASSLWQGHYPSFF. The CDR3 DNA sequence: TGCGCCAGCAGCTTGTGGCAGGGGCATTATCCCAGCTTCTTT.